The TCR beta chain under discussion was sequenced for a study of cytomegalovirus exposure and HLA in healthy donors. Researchers ran the PCR with 60 Vbeta and 13 Jbeta primers. TCRdb's copy holds only in-frame clones and misses some; the assay was immunoSEQ multiplex PCR. This table has 100,000 to 150,000 clones, 80% appearing once. The ends were cut back, 7 bases at V and 1 base at J, with 11 bases in the middle. Looked up from germline, CDR1 is SGDLS and CDR2 is YYNGEE. The CDR3 covers 14 residues. Sequencing input: PBMCs. The chain uses TRBV9 and TRBJ2-2; a possible D gene is TRBD1 (5 bases). The receptor comes from a man aged 25-45 years in good health and CMV-seropositive. As DNA, the CDR3 is TGTGCCAGCGGCGGTCAGGGGAACACCGGGGAGCTGTTTTTT. It codes for CASGGQGNTGELFF.